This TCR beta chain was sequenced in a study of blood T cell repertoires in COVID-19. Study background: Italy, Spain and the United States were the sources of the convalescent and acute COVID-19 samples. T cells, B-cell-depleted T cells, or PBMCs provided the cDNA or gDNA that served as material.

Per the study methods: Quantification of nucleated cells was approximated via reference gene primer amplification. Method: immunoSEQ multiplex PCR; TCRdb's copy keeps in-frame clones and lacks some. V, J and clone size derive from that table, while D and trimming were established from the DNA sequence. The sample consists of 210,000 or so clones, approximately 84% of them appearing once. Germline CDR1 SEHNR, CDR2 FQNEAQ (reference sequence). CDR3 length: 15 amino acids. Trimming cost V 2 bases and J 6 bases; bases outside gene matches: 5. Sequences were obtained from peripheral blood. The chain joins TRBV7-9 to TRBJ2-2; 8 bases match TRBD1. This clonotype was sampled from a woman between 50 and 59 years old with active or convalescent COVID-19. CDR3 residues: CASSLSAGGPGELFF. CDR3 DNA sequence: TGTGCCAGCAGCTTATCGGCAGGGGGCCCCGGGGAGCTGTTTTTT.